This TCR beta chain came from a study of blood T cell repertoires in COVID-19. The length of the CDR3 is 17 residues. V lost 2 bases to trimming and J lost 6 bases; unmatched junction nucleotides: 14. Germline CDR1 and CDR2: KGHSH and LQKENI. Those enrolled, adults aged roughly 18 to 90 years, came from about two dozen US areas. Clones were read by immunoSEQ multiplex PCR, and TCRdb kept only the in-frame ones, dropping some. Here the sample spans 150,000 to 200,000 clones, more than 70% being singletons. The genes are TRBV18 and TRBJ2-3; 7 nucleotides match TRBD1. The material sequenced was PBMCs or T cells enriched from blood (not recorded which). This clonotype was obtained from a woman between 50 and 59 years old in a cohort exposed to, infected with or recovered from COVID-19 (not recorded which). The chain's CDR3 is CASSPIGWAGGLDTQYF. The CDR3 DNA reads TGTGCCAGCTCACCAATCGGGTGGGCAGGGGGTTTGGATACGCAGTATTTT.